A selection of T cell receptor beta chains follows, all from one sample in a study of OX40 agonist ivuxolimab in advanced cancers. Sequenced by immunoSEQ multiplex PCR; TCRdb stores in-frame clones only, minus some. The sample shows 20,000 to 25,000 clones, roughly 84% of them seen only once. The material was CD4+ or CD8+ T cells sorted from blood, obtained in a trial of the OX40 agonist ivuxolimab. The receptor set was obtained from an adult with an advanced solid tumor such as melanoma, head and neck, liver or kidney cancer. The conserved cysteine and the conserved F or W are not part of the CDR3 here.

v_call	cdr3_aa
TRBV5-8	ASRLAGGLDTQY
TRBV19	ASTTMSSGNTIY
TRBV27	ASSPGQGTGYT
TRBV4-2	ASSQDRGGTEAF
TRBV9	ASRRGMGDPEAF
TRBV10-2	ASSEDRDSQY
TRBV25-1	ASSAGTGSYEQY
TRBV19	ASSIGDTLYGYT
TRBV28	ASSFWENEQF
TRBV6-1	ASSEGTGGSPLH
TRBV15	ATSPQVPSTDTQY
TRBV11-3	ASSLDGTSGHNEQF
TRBV6-4	ASSDRVEDTQY
TRBV18	ASSPINTEAF
TRBV5-4	ASSFKGDQETQY
TRBV7-9	ASSLYDGEQY
TRBV19	ASNGLRQGGSNQPQH
TRBV7-9	ASSPSLTGPNTEAF
TRBV4-3	ASSQDRGSDEQY
TRBV2	ASSAGRSINEKLF
TRBV27	ASALAGGHNEQF
TRBV20-1	SDRVQETQY
TRBV7-9	ASQRNEQF
TRBV7-3	ASSLTYAGTSYEQY
TRBV4-3	ASSLGGTSGGLHYEQY
TRBV7-8	ASSGQGVDIQY
TRBV7-9	ASSAAYEQY
TRBV4-3	ASSQGLGNTEAF
TRBV29-1	SANWGVKGTNYGYT
TRBV11-2	ASSASGEYEQY
TRBV9	ASSGGQGASEAF
TRBV19	ASSEDGNTGELF
TRBV6-5	ASSYSKRGSYEQY
TRBV11-2	ASSPEVAGGRTGELF
TRBV7-6	ASSLGGQPTEAF
TRBV13	ASSLGTSGAYNEQF
TRBV19	ASSVSLGGNQPQH
TRBV6-5	AILNIRESEQY
TRBV4-3	ASSQVVGGGRSNYGYT
TRBV4-3	ASSQDRTGTGELF